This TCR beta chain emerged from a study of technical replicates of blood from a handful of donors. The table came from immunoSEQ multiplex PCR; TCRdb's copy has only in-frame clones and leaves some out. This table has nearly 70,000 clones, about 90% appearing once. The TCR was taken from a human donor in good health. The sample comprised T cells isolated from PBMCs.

CDR3 in amino acids: CASSLLYGDTGELFF. The CDR3 region has the DNA TGTGCCAGCAGTTTATTGTACGGTGACACCGGGGAGCTGTTTTTT. The chain has TRBV28 and TRBJ2-2, with D unresolved. V lost 1 base and J 3 bases, leaving 9 bases between the germline ends. Germline V gives CDR1 MDHEN, CDR2 SYDVKM. The CDR3 extends over 15 amino acids.